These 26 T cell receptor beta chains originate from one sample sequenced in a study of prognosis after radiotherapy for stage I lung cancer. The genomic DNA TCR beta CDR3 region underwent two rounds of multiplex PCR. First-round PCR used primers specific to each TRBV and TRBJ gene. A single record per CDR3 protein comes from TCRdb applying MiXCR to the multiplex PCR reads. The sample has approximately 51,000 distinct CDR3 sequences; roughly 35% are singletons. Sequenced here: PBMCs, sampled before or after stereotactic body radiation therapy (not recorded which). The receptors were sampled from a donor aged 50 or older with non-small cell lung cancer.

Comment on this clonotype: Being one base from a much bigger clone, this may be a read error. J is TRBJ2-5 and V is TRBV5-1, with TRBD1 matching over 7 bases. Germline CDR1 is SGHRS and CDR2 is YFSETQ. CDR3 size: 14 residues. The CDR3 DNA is TGCACCAGCAGTTACAGGGGATCTTGGGAGACCCAGTACTTC. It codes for CTSSYRGSWETQYF.

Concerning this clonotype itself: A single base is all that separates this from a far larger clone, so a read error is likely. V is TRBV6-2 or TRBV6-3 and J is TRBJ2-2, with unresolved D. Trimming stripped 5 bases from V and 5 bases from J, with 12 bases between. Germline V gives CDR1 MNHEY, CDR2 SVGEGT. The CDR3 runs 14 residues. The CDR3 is CASSEMCLTGELFF. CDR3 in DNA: TGTGCCAGCAGTGAAATGTGTCTAACCGGGGAGCTGTTTTTT.

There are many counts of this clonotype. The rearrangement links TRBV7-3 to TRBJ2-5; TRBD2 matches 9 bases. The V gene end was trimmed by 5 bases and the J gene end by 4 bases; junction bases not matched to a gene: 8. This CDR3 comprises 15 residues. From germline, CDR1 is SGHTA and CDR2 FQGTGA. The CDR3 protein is CASSQRLAGVETQYF. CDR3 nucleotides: TGTGCCAGCAGCCAAAGATTAGCGGGAGTAGAGACCCAGTACTTC. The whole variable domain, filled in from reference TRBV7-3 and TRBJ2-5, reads GAGVSQTPSNKVTEKGKYVELRCDPISGHTALYWYRQSLGQGPEFLIYFQGTGAADDSGLPNDRFFAVRPEGSVSTLKIQRTERGDSAVYLCASSQRLAGVETQYFGPGTRLLVL.

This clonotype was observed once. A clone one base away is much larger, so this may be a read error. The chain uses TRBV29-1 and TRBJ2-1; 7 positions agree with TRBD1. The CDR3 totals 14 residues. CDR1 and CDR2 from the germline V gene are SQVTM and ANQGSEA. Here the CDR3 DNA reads TGCAGCGTTGGGCGACAGGGTTCCTACAATGAGCAGTCCTTC. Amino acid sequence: CSVGRQGSYNEQSF.

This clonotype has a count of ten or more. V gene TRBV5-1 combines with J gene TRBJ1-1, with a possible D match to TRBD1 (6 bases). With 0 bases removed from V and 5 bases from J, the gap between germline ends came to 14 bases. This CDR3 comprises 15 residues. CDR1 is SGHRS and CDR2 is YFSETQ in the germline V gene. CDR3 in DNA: TGCGCCAGCAGCTTGGAGTTGGGGGCGGATACTGAAGCTTTCTTT. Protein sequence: CASSLELGADTEAFF.

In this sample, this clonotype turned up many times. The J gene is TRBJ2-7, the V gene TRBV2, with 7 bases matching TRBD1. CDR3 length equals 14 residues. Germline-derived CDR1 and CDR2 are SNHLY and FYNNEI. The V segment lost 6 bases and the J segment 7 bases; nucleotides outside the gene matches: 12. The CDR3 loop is CASSRQGTTGEQYF. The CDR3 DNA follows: TGTGCCAGCAGCAGACAGGGTACTACGGGAGAGCAGTACTTC. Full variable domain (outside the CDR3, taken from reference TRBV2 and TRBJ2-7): EPEVTQTPSHQVTQMGQEVILRCVPISNHLYFYWYRQILGQKVEFLVSFYNNEISEKSEIFDDQFSVERPDGSNFTLKIRSTKLEDSAMYFCASSRQGTTGEQYFGPGTRLTVT.

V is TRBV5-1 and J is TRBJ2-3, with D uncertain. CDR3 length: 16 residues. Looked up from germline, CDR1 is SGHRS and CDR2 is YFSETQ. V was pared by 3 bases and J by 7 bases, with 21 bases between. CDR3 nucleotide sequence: TGCGCCAGCAGCTCGGCAGTGGGCAGGATAACATATACGCAGTATTTT. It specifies CASSSAVGRITYTQYF.

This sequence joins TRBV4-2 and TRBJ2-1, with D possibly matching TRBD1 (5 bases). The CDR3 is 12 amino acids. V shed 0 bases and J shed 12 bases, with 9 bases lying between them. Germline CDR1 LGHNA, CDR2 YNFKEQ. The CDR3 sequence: CASSQEDSPQFF. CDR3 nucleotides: TGTGCCAGCAGCCAAGAAGACAGTCCGCAGTTCTTC.

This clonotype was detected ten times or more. The CDR3 DNA sequence: TGTGCCAGCAGCCTACTAGGAGCGAGCTCCTACAATGAGCAGTTCTTC. Translating it yields CASSLLGASSYNEQFF. The rearrangement joins TRBV7-2 to TRBJ2-1; a weak D match, TRBD2 (5 bases). This CDR3 spans 16 amino acids. Germline V gene sequence: CDR1 SGHTA, CDR2 FQGNSA. The V end lost 5 bases, the J end lost 0 bases, and 14 bases lay between the germline ends. Using reference TRBV7-2 and TRBJ2-1 for the parts outside the CDR3, the full variable domain is GAGVSQSPSNKVTEKGKDVELRCDPISGHTALYWYRQSLGQGLEFLIYFQGNSAPDKSGLPSDRFSAERTGGSVSTLTIQRTQQEDSAVYLCASSLLGASSYNEQFFGPGTRLTVL.

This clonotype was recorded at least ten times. The CDR3: CASRIGRVYQETQYF. CDR3 DNA sequence: TGTGCCAGCAGAATTGGTCGTGTGTACCAAGAGACCCAGTACTTC. The V gene is TRBV7-9, the J gene TRBJ2-5; D not resolved. The CDR3 has 15 amino acids. V lost 6 bases and J 0 bases, leaving 14 bases between the germline ends. Looked up from germline, CDR1 is SEHNR and CDR2 is FQNEAQ (reference sequence). The full variable domain, its missing parts supplied by reference TRBV7-9 and TRBJ2-5, is DTGVSQNPRHKITKRGQNVTFRCDPISEHNRLYWYRQTLGQGPEFLTYFQNEAQLEKSRLLSDRFSAERPKGSFSTLEIQRTEQGDSAMYLCASRIGRVYQETQYFGPGTRLLVL.

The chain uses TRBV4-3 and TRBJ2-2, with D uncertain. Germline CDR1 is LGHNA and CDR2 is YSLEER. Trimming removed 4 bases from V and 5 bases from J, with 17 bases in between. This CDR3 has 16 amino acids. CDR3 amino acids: CASSLRLGVTTGELFF. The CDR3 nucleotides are TGCGCCAGCAGCCTTCGACTTGGGGTGACAACCGGGGAGCTGTTTTTT.

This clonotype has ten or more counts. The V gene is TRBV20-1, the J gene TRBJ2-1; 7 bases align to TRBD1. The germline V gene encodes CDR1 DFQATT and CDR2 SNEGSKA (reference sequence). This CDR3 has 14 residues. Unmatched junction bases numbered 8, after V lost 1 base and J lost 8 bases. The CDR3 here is CSARGQGMSDEQFF. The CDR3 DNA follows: TGCAGTGCTAGAGGACAGGGAATGAGCGATGAGCAGTTCTTC.

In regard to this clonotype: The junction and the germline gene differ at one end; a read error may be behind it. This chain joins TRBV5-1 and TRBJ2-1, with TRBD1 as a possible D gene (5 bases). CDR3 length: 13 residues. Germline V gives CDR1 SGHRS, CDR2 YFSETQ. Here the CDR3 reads CPSRDTGFDEQFF. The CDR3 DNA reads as TGCCCCAGCAGAGATACAGGCTTTGATGAGCAGTTCTTC.

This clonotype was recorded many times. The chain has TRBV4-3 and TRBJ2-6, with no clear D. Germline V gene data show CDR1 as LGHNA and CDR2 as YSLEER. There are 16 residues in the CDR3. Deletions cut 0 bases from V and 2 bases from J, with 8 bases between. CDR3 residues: CASSQDHGTGANVLTF. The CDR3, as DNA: TGCGCCAGCAGCCAAGATCATGGAACTGGGGCCAACGTCCTGACTTTC.

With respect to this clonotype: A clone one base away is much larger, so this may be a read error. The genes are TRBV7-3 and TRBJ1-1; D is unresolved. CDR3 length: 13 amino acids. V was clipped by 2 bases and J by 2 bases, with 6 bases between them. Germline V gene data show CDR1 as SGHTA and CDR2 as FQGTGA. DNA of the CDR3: TGTGCCAGCAGCTTATGTTCCAACACTGAAGCTTTCTTT. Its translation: CASSLCSNTEAFF.

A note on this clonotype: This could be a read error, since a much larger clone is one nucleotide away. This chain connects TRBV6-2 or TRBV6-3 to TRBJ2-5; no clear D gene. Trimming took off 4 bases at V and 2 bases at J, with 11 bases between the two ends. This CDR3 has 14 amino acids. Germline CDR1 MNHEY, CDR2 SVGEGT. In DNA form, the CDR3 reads TGTGCCAGCAGTTCCCTGGTGCCGCAAGAGACCCAGTACTTC. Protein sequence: CASSSLVPQETQYF.

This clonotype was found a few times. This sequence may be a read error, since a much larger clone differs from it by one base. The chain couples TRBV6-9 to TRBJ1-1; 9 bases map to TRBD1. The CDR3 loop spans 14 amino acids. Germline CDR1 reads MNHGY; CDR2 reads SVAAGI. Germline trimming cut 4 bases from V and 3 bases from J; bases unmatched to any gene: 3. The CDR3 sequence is CASSSGQGYTEAFF. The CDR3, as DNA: TGTGCCAGCAGTTCGGGACAGGGATACACTGAAGCTTTCTTT.

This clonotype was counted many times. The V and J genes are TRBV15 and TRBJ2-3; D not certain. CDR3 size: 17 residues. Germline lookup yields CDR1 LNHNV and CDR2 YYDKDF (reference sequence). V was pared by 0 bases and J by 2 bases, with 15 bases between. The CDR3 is CATSRDSRGSLTDTQYF. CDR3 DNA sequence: TGTGCCACCAGCAGAGATTCCCGCGGCTCACTCACAGATACGCAGTATTTT.

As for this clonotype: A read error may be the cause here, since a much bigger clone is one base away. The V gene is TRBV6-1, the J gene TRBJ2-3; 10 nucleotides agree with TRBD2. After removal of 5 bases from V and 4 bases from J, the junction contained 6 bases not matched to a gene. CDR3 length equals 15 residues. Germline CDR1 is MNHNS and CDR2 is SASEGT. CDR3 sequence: CASSRNGTSADTQYF. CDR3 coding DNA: TGTGCCAGCAGTCGAAACGGGACTAGCGCAGATACGCAGTATTTT.

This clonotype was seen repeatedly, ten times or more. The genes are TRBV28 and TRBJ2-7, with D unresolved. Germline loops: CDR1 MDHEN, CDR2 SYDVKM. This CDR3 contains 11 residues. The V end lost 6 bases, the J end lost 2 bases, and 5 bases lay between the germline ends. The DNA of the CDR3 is TGTGCCAGCAGAACAGCCTACGAGCAGTACTTC. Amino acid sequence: CASRTAYEQYF.

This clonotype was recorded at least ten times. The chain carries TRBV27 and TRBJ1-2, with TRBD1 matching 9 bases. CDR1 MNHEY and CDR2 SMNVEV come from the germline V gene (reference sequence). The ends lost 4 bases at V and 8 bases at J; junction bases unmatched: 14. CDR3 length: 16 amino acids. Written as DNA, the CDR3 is TGTGCCAGCAGTTCCCGACGCGGGACAGGGTATCGCGGCTACACCTTC. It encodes CASSSRRGTGYRGYTF.

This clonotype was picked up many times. The CDR3 DNA sequence: TGTGCCAGCTCACTCAAAGAGGCAATCTCCTACAATGAGCAGTTCTTC. Translating it yields CASSLKEAISYNEQFF. The chain uses TRBV18 and TRBJ2-1; D unclear. Germline V gene lookup returns CDR1 KGHSH and CDR2 LQKENI. With 4 bases removed from V and 0 bases from J, the gap between germline ends came to 13 bases. The length of the CDR3 is 16 residues. The full variable domain, with the rest looked up from reference TRBV18 and TRBJ2-1, is NAGVMQNPRHLVRRRGQEARLRCSPMKGHSHVYWYRQLPEEGLKFMVYLQKENIIDESGMPKERFSAEFPKEGPSILRIQQVVRGDSAAYFCASSLKEAISYNEQFFGPGTRLTVL.

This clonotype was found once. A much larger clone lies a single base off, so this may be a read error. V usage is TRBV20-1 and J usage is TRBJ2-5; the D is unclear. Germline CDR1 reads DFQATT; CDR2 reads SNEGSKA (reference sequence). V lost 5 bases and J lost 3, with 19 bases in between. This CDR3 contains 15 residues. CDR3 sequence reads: CSALGGRSVKETQYF. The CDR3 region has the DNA TGCAGTGCTCTAGGTGGACGGTCCGTTAAAGAGACCCAGTACTTC.

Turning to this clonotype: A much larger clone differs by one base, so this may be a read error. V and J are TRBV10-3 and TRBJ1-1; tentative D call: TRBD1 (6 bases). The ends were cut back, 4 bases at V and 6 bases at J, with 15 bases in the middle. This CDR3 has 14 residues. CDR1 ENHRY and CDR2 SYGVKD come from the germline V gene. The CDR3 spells CAISVRGSSSEAFF. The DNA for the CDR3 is TGTGCCATCAGTGTCAGGGGATCGTCGTCTGAAGCTTTCTTT.

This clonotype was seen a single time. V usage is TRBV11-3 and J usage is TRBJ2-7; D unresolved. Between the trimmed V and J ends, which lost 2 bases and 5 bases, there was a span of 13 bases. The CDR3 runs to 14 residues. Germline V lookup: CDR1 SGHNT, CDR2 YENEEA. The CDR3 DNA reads TGTGCCAGCAGCTTAATAGGAGTCCCCCACGAGCAGTACTTC. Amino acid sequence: CASSLIGVPHEQYF.

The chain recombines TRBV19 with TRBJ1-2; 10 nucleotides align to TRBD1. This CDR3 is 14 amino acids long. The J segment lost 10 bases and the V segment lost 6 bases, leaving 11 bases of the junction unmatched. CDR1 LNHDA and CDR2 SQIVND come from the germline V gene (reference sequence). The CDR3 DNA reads TGTGCCAGTAGCCGGGACAGGGGTCCTTTTGTCTACACCTTC. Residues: CASSRDRGPFVYTF. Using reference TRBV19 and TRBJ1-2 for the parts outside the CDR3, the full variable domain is DGGITQSPKYLFRKEGQNVTLSCEQNLNHDAMYWYRQDPGQGLRLIYYSQIVNDFQKGDIAEGYSVSREKKESFPLTVTSAQKNPTAFYLCASSRDRGPFVYTFGSGTRLTVV.